This T cell receptor beta chain was identified during a study of cytomegalovirus exposure and HLA in healthy donors. Study results and limitations: When analyzed later, a missense DCLRE1C variant was found to be linked to TCR beta V- and J-gene trimming. Through in vitro validation, a few CMV-associated chains were shown to be specific for CMV antigens. About 87% or about 30% of the time was how often most TCR beta V segments were productive, according to an earlier analysis. CMV serostatus alone was available as immune exposure information.

V gave up 7 bases and J gave up 0 bases, with 16 bases separating them. This CDR3 is built from 16 residues. Germline loops: CDR1 SNHLY, CDR2 FYNNEI. A multiplex PCR was run with 60 Vbeta primers and 13 Jbeta primers. Sequencing was performed with immunoSEQ multiplex PCR; in TCRdb, only in-frame clones are kept and a portion is missing. Found here are 150,000 to 200,000 clones; the top ten clones hold approximately 0.8%. About this clone itself: Antigen unknown.

Sequencing input: PBMCs. The chain combines TRBV2 with TRBJ2-4, with unresolved D. The receptor was derived from a young woman in good health and CMV-seropositive. CDR3 loop: CASTQEASLAKNIQYF. DNA of the CDR3: TGTGCCAGCACCCAGGAAGCTTCTCTAGCCAAAAACATTCAGTACTTC.